The T cell receptor beta chain under discussion was sequenced for a study of cytomegalovirus exposure and HLA in healthy donors (dated 2017 in TCRdb). About the study as a whole: In an earlier analysis of under 750 of the donors, 250 to 350 Gb of sequence data and approximately 120 million unique TCR beta sequences from approximately 180 million T cells were reported. An early release that covered several hundred HLA-typed donors contained approximately 300 gigabases of sequencing data and tens of millions of unique TCR sequences. Of the 300 to 450 genotyped donors, 81% fell in the genetic ancestry cluster associated with self-reported Caucasian donors. The aim of the study was to test whether cataloging public T cell receptors could identify signatures of past pathogen exposure. The T cell repertoires of 700 or so subjects were profiled by immunosequencing and related to cytomegalovirus serostatus. In addition to the first cohort of 666 subjects, a separate validation cohort of approximately 130 different subjects was used. To predict cytomegalovirus infection status, the study brought together high-throughput TCR immunosequencing, statistical association of individual TCRs with disease status, and machine learning. A later analysis re-analyzed previously published TCR beta repertoires from 600 to 850 donors and added high-resolution HLA genotyping to study TCR occurrence patterns. The later analysis used no new phenotypic data to find candidate immune exposures, relying instead on TCR beta sequences and their occurrence across donors. An earlier analysis of 587 of the donors used high-throughput TCR beta sequencing to judge whether each TCR beta V gene segment behaved as functional or pseudogenic. Donor age, sex, ethnicity and CMV serostatus were compiled alongside the repertoire data. A later genetic analysis used genome-wide SNP genotypes for about 65% of the 666 donors, treating that subset as a discovery cohort. Every repertoire in the discovery cohort had been generated on one and the same sequencing platform. HLA typing included class I and class II loci at four-digit resolution. The number of typed donors differed by locus: about 620-640 for A, B, C, DRB1 and DQB1; 522 for DQA1; some 590 for DPA1; and around 490 for DPB1. Four or five DR-DQ haplotypes were handled as single units for association and clustering because linkage in the cohort was strong. Across around 400 genotyped donors of the cohort, an average of roughly 250,000 unique TCR beta nucleotide sequences per donor were sequenced, and approximately 17% of those sequences were non-productive.

The library was generated by the immunoSEQ multiplex PCR assay. A mixture of 60 forward primers for TCR Vbeta segments and 13 reverse primers for TCR Jbeta segments was used in the multiplex PCR. The CDR3 region of rearranged TCR beta genes was amplified from genomic DNA with a multiplex PCR assay. The Illumina HiSeq System was used to sequence the amplified TCR beta libraries as 87-base-pair reads. Regarding the original processing steps: A later analysis counted some 74 million unique TCR beta chains across the 500 to 850 repertoires, and some 12 million of these chains were shared by at least two donors. A nearest-neighbor algorithm error-corrected the raw reads and collapsed the reads into unique sequences, merging closely related sequences to remove PCR and sequencing errors. To assign V, D and J gene segments, CDR3 sequences were aligned to IMGT reference sequences. For a sequence to be retained, a match of at least six nucleotides to both a V gene segment and a J gene segment was required. Rearrangements were called productive when the CDR3 lacked stop codons and stayed in frame with V and J; all others were non-productive. CDR3 was defined by IMGT convention, running from the second conserved V-encoded cysteine to the conserved J-encoded phenylalanine. Sequences without an unambiguous match to a single V gene segment were excluded from the earlier analysis of about 600 of the donors. An earlier analysis of 587 of the donors classified V segments as functional when productive rearrangements were above 56.7% and as segregating when the standard deviation between donors was above 5%. A statistical classification framework was built for diagnosing cytomegalovirus status from the catalog of TCR beta chain sequences. In a later analysis, V and J genes were assigned by comparing TCR nucleotide sequences against IMGT/GENE-DB human TR gene sequences. A later analysis assigned CDR3 sequences and most-parsimonious VDJ recombination scenarios with the TCRdist pipeline. In a later analysis, every TCR beta chain was defined by the combination of its CDR3 amino acid sequence and its V-gene family, and reads without a unique V-gene family were dropped. A later analysis removed several hundred highly shared, low-generation-probability nucleotide sequences to deal with suspected cross-contamination and a sequencing artifact. For each public chain, a later analysis derived a clonal expansion index from normalized ranks of inferred template counts within each repertoire. A later analysis computed generation probabilities with a VDJ recombination model fitted to out-of-frame rearrangements, and checked the results against IGoR. Hypergeometric tests were used in a later analysis to score TCR-TCR, TCR-HLA and TCR-CMV co-occurrence, with a repertoire-size bias correction applied to the TCR pairs. In a later analysis, false discovery rates were estimated by permuting HLA or CMV assignments 20 times. In a later analysis, co-occurring TCRs were grouped using DBSCAN, with TCRdist sequence similarity added in when clustering inside HLA-allele-positive subsets. Co-occurrence clustering excluded repertoires with fewer than 30,000 or more than 120,000 public chains, plus five with anomalous nucleotide sharing. TCRdb stores this immuneACCESS table with in-frame sequences only. Part of the clones is absent; in the studies checked, under half of the shortfall reflects unresolved V genes, and no reason is known for the rest. V and J calls and clone size are those listed in that table; D and trimming were worked out from the DNA. For this sample there are 120,000 to 150,000 clones; about 78% appear just once. Of the sample, about 6.5% is held by the ten largest clones.

Points on this clone: Its antigen target is currently unknown. Per-base quality was not reported, and no clone a single base away is much larger than it.

Points the paper makes about the study in general: HLA typing was unavailable for some donors at each locus, so association tests used only the typed subset. Because counts were too low, roughly 18 rarely observed V segments, including chromosome 9 orphons, were left out of the earlier analysis of approximately 500 of the donors. In a later analysis, HLA-associated TCR beta chains showed more clonal expansion and lower generation probabilities than non-associated chains that were equally common. A later analysis found that TCR association rates varied across HLA loci, with DRB1 alleles showing the most associated TCRs and HLA-C alleles the fewest. While some public TCRs were present in many individuals, most TCR sequences turned up only very rarely across donors. A later analysis found that most CMV-associated TCR beta chains appeared HLA-restricted, with HLA associations seemingly driven largely by CMV exposure. In an earlier analysis of some 500 of the donors, most TCR beta V segments appeared in productive rearrangements about 90% or about 30% of the time, broadly matching IMGT annotations. In a later genetic analysis, a missense DCLRE1C variant was associated with V-gene and J-gene trimming of TCR beta chains, and the association was replicated in an independent cohort. The cohort was sequenced for TCR beta chains only, and without alpha or paired-chain data the features that could be detected were limited. A further reported finding was that TCR beta sequences accurately predicted the HLA-A and HLA-B alleles for most subjects in the first cohort. The classifier was reported to diagnose cytomegalovirus status with high specificity and sensitivity in both the original cohort and the validation cohort. The study gave a list of more than 150 TCR beta chains associated with cytomegalovirus. A later analysis associated 15,000 or so TCR beta sequences with specific HLA alleles at a false discovery rate of 0.05. The authors suggested that the approach could potentially be generalized to other disease states and immunological phenotypes. A cluster of highly shared sequence variants was judged likely to be a technical artifact of the sequencing pipeline. Immune exposure information for the cohort was limited to CMV serostatus. Strong co-occurrence of HLA alleles, especially DR and DQ, made assigning TCR associations to individual alleles difficult. A later analysis reported that several top co-occurrence clusters appeared linked to parvovirus B19, influenza, CMV and Epstein-Barr virus. In vitro tests confirmed that a few of the cytomegalovirus-associated TCR beta chains recognize cytomegalovirus antigens. Roughly uniform sequencing depth across donors was assumed in presence/absence analyses, although this assumption may not hold. A later genetic analysis reported fewer N-insertions in productive TCRs among donors in an Asian-associated ancestry cluster than the roughly 670-donor mean. Some IMGT-functional V segments, including TRBV6-2 and TRBV6-3, could not be told apart with the 87-base-pair reads, so those segments were excluded. Linkage disequilibrium might explain the correlated functional status among segregating V segments, but an unknown experimental factor could not be excluded.

CDR1 and CDR2, looked up from the germline V gene, are LGHNT and FRNRAP. Here V drops 6 bases and J drops 3 bases, and the junction holds 7 bases not matched to any gene. The CDR3 has 14 amino acids, counting the end cysteine and phenylalanine. The sequence is cut down to CDR3 DNA, 42 bases in frame from base 1. In total, around 600 healthy bone marrow donors made up the cohort. Cohort members were all nominally healthy when sampled, although unrecorded immune exposures were likely present. The donor tested CMV seropositive, placing the donor among the roughly 270 seropositive members of the cohort. Every donor gave a peripheral blood sample, and the peripheral blood mononuclear cells from that sample were used for TCR beta sequencing. Genomic DNA was extracted from the blood cell samples with the Qiagen DNeasy Blood Extraction Kit.

The chain uses TRBV12-5 and TRBJ2-7, with 8 central nucleotides matching TRBD1. The material sequenced was PBMCs. The TCR comes from a man aged 40-50 years in good health and CMV-seropositive. The nucleotide sequence reads TGTGCTAGTGGCCGGACAGGGTTGGACTACGAGCAGTACTTC. Protein translation: CASGRTGLDYEQYF.